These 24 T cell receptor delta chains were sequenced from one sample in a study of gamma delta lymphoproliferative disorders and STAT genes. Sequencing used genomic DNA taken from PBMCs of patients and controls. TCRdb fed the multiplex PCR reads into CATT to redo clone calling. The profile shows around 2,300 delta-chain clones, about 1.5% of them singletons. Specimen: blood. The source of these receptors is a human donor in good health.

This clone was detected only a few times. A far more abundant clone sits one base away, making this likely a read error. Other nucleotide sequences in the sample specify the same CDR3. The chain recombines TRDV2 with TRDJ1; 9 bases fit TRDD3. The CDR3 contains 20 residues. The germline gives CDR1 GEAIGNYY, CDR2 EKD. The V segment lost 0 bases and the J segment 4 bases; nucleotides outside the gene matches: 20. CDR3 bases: TGTGCCTGTGACACCGTGGGAGTGTCTGGGGGATCTGTACCCCACGATAAACTCATCTTT. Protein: CACDTVGVSGGSVPHDKLIF.

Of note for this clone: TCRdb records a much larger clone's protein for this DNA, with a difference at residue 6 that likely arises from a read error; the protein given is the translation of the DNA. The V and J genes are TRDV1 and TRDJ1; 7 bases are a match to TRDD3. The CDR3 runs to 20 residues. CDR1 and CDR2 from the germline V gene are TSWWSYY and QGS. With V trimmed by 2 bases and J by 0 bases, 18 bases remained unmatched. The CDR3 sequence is CALGEGGVGRGGPYTDKLIF. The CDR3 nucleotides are TGTGCTCTTGGGGAAGGGGGCGTCGGACGTGGGGGACCGTACACCGATAAACTCATCTTT.

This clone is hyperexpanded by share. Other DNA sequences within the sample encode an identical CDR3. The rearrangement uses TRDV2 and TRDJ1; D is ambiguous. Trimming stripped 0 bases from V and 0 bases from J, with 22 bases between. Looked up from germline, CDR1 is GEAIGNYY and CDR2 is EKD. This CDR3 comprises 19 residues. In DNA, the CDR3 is TGTGCCTGTGACACCATACCCCAGGCGGGAAGCGGGTACACCGATAAACTCATCTTT. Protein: CACDTIPQAGSGYTDKLIF.

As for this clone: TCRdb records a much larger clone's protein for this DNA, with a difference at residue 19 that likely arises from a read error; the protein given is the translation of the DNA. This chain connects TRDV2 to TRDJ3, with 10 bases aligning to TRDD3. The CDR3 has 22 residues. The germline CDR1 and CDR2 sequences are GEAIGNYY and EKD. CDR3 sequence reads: CACDSPGMGDTLSPWDTRLMFF. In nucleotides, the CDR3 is TGTGCCTGTGACTCACCGGGCATGGGGGATACCCTAAGCCCCTGGGACACCCGACTGATGTTTTTC.

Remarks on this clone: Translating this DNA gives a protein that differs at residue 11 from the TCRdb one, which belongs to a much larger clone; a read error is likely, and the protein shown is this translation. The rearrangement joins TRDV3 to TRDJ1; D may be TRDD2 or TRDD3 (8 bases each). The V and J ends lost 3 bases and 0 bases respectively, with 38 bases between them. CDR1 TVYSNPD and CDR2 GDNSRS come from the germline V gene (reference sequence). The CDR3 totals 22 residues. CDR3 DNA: TGTGCCTTGGCGCTTCCTACCCCATCCACTAGGGGATACACGGTATACACCGATAAACTCATCTTT. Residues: CALALPTPSTRGYTVYTDKLIF.

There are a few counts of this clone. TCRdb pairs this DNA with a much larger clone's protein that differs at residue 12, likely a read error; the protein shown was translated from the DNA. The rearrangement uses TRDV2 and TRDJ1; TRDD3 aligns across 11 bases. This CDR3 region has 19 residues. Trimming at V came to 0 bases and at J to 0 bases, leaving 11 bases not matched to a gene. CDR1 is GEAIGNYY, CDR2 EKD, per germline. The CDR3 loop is CACDTVHLGDTEYTDKLIF. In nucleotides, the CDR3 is TGTGCCTGTGACACCGTTCATCTGGGGGATACTGAGTACACCGATAAACTCATCTTT.

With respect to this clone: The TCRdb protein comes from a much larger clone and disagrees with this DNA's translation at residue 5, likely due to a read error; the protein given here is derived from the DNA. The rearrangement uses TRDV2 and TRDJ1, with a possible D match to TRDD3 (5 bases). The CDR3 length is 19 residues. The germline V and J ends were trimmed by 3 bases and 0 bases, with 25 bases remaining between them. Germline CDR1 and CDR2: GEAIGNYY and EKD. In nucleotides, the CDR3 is TGTGCCTGTGACTCCGTGGAAAGAAGGGGGCCAGAGTACACCGATAAACTCATCTTT. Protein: CACDSVERRGPEYTDKLIF.

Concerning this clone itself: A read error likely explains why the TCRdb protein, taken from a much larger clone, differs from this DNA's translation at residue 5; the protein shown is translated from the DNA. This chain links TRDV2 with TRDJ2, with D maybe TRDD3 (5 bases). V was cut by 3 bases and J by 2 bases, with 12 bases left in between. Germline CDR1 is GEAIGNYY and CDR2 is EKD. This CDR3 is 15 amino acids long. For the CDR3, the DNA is TGTGCCTGTGACCTTATGCTGGGATTGACAGCACAACTCTTCTTT. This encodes CACDLMLGLTAQLFF.

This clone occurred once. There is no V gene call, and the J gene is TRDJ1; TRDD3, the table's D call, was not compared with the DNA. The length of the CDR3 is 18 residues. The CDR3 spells CACDQLLGAKTYTDKLIF. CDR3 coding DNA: TGTGCCTGTGACCAGCTACTGGGGGCGAAAACGTACACCGATAAACTCATCTTT.

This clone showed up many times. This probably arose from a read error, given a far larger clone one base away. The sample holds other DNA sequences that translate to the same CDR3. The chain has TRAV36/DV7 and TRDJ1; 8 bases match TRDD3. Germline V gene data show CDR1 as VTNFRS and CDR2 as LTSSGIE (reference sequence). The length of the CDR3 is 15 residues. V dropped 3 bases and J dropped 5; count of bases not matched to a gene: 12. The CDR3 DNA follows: TGTGCTGTGGTGTACTGGGGGCCTCGTCCTGATAAACTCATCTTT. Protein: CAVVYWGPRPDKLIF.

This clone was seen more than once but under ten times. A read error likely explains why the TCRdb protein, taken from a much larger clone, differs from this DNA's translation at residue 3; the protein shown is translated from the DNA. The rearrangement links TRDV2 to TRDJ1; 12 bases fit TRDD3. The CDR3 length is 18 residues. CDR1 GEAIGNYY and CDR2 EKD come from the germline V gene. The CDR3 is CARDPLLGDTGYTDKLIF. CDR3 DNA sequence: TGTGCCCGTGACCCGCTACTGGGGGATACAGGGTACACCGATAAACTCATCTTT.

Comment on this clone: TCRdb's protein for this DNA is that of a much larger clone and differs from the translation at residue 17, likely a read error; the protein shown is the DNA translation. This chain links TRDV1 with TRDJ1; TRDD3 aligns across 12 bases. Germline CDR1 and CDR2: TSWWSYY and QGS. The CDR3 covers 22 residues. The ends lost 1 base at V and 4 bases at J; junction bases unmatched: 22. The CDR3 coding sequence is TGTGCTCTTGGGGAACCTTTATTCCTACTAAGGTACTGGGGGATACAGATCGATAAACTCATCTTT. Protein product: CALGEPLFLLRYWGIQIDKLIF.

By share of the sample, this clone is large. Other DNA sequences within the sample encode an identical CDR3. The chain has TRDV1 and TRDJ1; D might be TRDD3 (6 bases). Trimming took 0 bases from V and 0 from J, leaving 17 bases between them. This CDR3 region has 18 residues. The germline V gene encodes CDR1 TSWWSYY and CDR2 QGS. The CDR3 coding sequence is TGTGCTCTTGGGGAACTCGGGGGGACAATTCCCGACACCGATAAACTCATCTTT. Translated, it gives CALGELGGTIPDTDKLIF.

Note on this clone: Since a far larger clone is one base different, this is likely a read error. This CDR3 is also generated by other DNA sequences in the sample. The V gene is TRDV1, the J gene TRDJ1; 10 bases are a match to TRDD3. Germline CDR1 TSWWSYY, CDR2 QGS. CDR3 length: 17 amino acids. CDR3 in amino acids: CALGRCHWGMTADKLIF. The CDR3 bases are TGTGCCCTTGGTAGATGCCACTGGGGGATGACAGCCGATAAACTCATCTTT.

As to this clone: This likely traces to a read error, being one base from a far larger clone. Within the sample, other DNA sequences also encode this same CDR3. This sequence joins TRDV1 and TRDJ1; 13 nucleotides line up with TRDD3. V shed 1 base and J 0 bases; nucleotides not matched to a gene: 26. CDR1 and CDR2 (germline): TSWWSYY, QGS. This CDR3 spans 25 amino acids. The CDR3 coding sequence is TGTGCTCTTGGGGAACCGTTGCTAACCCGTACTGGGGGATACGCGAAGAAGCTCTACACCGATAAACTCATCTTT. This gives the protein CALGEPLLTRTGGYAKKLYTDKLIF.

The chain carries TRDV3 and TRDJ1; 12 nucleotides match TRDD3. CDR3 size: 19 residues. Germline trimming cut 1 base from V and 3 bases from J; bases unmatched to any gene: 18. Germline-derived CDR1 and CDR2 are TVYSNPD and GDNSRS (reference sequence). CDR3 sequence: CAFIDNFLHWGIPPDKLIF. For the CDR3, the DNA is TGTGCCTTTATAGATAATTTCCTACACTGGGGGATACCCCCCGATAAACTCATCTTT.

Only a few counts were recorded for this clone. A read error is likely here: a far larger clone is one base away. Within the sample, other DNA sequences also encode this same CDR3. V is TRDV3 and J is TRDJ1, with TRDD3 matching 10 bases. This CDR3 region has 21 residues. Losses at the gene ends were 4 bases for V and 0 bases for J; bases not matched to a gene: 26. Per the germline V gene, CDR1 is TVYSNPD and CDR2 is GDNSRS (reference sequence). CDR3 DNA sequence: TGTGCCTCTCCTTCCGGCCTTCCACCTGTACTGGGGGATCAAAACACCGATAAACTCATCTTT. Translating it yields CASPSGLPPVLGDQNTDKLIF.

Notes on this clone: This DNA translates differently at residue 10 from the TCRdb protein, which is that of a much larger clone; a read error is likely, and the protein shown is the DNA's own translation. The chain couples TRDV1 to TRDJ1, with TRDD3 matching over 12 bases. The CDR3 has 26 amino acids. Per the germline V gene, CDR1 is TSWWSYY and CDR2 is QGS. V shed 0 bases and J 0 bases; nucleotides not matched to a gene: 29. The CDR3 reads CALGELGGVLASGGYGPGWYTDKLIF. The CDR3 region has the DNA TGTGCTCTTGGGGAACTAGGAGGGGTGCTTGCTTCTGGGGGATACGGCCCAGGTTGGTACACCGATAAACTCATCTTT.

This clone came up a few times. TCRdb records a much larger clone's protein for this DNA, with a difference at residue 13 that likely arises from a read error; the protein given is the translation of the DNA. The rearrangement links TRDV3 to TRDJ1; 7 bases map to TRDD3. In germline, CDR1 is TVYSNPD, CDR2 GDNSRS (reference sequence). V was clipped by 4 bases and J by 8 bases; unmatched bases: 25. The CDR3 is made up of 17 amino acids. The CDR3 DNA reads TGTGCCTCTAACCCCCCCCATAAGTGGGGGACCGACGAAAAACTCATCTTT. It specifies CASNPPHKWGTDEKLIF.

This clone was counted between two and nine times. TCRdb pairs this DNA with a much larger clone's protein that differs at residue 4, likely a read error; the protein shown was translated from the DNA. CDR3 sequence: CARRKATDKLIF. The CDR3 nucleotides are TGTGCACGGAGAAAGGCCACCGATAAACTCATCTTT. The J gene was reported as TRDJ1; the V gene went uncalled. CDR3 size: 12 residues.

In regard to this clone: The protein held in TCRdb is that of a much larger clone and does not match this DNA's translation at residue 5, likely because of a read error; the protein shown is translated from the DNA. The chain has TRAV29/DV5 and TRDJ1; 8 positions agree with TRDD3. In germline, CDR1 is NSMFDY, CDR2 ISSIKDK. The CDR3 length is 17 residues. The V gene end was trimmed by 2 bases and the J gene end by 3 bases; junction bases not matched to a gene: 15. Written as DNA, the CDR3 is TGTGCAGCAAGGATGCCCCCCCAAGGGATACGGTCCGATAAACTCATCTTT. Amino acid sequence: CAARMPPQGIRSDKLIF.

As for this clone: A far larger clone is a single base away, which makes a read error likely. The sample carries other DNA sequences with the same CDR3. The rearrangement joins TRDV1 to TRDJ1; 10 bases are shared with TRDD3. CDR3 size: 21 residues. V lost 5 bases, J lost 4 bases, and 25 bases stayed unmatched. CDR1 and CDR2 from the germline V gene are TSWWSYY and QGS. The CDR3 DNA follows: TGTGCTCTTGGGTTAGACTGGGGGATGTTTTTTCTTCAGGGGGCGGGCGATAAACTCATCTTT. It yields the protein CALGLDWGMFFLQGAGDKLIF.

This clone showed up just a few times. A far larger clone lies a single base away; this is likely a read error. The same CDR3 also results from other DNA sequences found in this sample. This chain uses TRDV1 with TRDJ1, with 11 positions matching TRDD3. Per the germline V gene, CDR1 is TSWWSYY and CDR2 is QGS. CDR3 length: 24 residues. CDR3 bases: TGTGCTCTTGGGGAACTATTGTTCTACGCACTTAGTGGGGGATACGCAGTGTACACTGATAAACTCATCTTT. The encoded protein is CALGELLFYALSGGYAVYTDKLIF.

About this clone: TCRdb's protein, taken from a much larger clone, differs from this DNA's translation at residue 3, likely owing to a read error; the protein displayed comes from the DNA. The CDR3 reads CAFGEPPFPPRGMYTDKLIF. CDR3 DNA: TGTGCTTTTGGGGAACCTCCTTTTCCCCCGCGGGGAATGTACACCGATAAACTCATCTTT. V is TRDV1 and J is TRDJ1; perhaps TRDD3 as D (5 bases). Germline CDR1 is TSWWSYY and CDR2 is QGS. CDR3 length: 20 amino acids.